The present entry profiles one T cell receptor (beta chain) with its context. The antigen remains unidentified. TCRdb ran MiXCR on the 5' RACE reads and lists one entry per CDR3 protein. Of hundreds of thousands of distinct CDR3 sequences in the sample, approximately 21% are singletons; the top ten hold around 9.2%. The sample originates from a study of T-cell memory formation after mild COVID-19. Regarding the study as a whole: Clones shrinking between day 15 and 85 showed a balanced CD4/CD8 split, and those that grew later tilted toward CD4+.

The specimen sequenced was PBMCs or a T cell subset sorted from them (not recorded which). The clonotype originates from an adult woman who had mild COVID-19 (a few samples of this study predate the infection). Cell type and time point are not known.

This chain's CDR3 is CASSYSRLAGNEQFF. CDR3 bases: TGTGCCAGCAGTTACTCCCGGCTAGCGGGGAATGAGCAGTTCTTC. The chain links TRBV6-5 to TRBJ2-1; 9 bases line up with TRBD2. This CDR3 is built from 15 residues. Germline lookup yields CDR1 MNHEY and CDR2 SVGAGI. V was clipped by 0 bases and J by 7 bases; unmatched bases: 4.